This TCR beta chain was recovered during a study of chemoradiotherapy in HPV16-positive cancers. Looking at the study overall: Functional T-cell assays on a couple of HPV16-positive patients' cells defined candidate HPV-specific clones and common TCR motifs.

Generated by immunoSEQ multiplex PCR, the TCRdb table keeps only in-frame clones and is missing some. The sample shows about 14,000 clones, roughly 79% of them seen only once. The CDR3 loop spans 13 amino acids. CDR1 and CDR2 from the germline V gene are MGHRA and YSYEKL. Germline trimming cut 4 bases from V and 8 bases from J; bases unmatched to any gene: 5. Over chemoradiotherapy, repertoires were sampled more than once. The source of this sequence is a human donor with HPV-associated anogenital cancer. The chain recombines TRBV4-1 with TRBJ1-5; 7 bases align to TRBD1. The material was obtained from a patient who underwent chemoradiotherapy. Here the CDR3 reads CASSRGGAEPQHF. The CDR3 DNA reads TGCGCCAGCAGCCGAGGGGGCGCTGAGCCCCAGCATTTT.